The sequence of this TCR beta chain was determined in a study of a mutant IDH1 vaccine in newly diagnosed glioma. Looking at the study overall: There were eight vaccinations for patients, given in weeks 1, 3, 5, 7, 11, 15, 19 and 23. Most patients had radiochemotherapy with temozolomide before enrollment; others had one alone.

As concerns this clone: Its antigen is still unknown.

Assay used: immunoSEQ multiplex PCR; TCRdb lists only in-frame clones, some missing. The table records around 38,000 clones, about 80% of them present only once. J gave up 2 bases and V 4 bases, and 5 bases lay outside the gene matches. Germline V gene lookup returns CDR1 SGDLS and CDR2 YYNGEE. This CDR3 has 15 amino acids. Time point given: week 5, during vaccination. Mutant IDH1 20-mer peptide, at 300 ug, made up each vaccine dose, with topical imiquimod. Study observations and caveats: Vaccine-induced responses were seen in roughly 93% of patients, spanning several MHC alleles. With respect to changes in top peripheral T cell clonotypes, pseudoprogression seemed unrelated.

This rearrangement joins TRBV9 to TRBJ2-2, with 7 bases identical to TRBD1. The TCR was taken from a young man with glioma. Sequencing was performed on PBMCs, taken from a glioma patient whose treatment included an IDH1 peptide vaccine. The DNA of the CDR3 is TGTGCCAGCAGCTCCCGGACAGGCAACACCGGGGAGCTGTTTTTT. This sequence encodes CASSSRTGNTGELFF.